These 7 T cell receptor beta chains originate from one sample sequenced in a study of PD-1 blockade in classical Hodgkin lymphoma. Assay used: immunoSEQ multiplex PCR; TCRdb lists only in-frame clones, some missing. The table has some 24,000 clones, approximately 65% seen once. The time point: cycle 4 day 1 (C4D1), after about 6 weeks of nivolumab. Each patient's relapse followed autologous stem cell transplantation, and brentuximab vedotin exposure varied. The sequenced sample was peripheral blood mononuclear cells (PBMCs), obtained before the fourth cycle of nivolumab. The receptor source for this set is a human donor with classical Hodgkin lymphoma.

This clone was seen once. CDR3 bases: TGTGCCAGCTCACCCGGGACTAGCTTTAAACATGAGCAGTTCTTC. This translates into CASSPGTSFKHEQFF. The rearrangement links TRBV18 to TRBJ2-1; 9 positions agree with TRBD2. V shed 3 bases, J shed 8 bases, and the junction held 8 bases outside the gene matches. Germline V lookup: CDR1 KGHSH, CDR2 LQKENI. CDR3 size: 15 residues.

J is TRBJ2-5 and V is TRBV10-2; TRBD2 aligns across 9 bases. This CDR3 has 15 residues. J gave up 4 bases and V 1 base, and 4 bases lay outside the gene matches. Germline lookup yields CDR1 WSHSY and CDR2 SAAADI. This CDR3 is CASSEWRGGRETQYF. Here the CDR3 DNA reads TGCGCCAGCAGTGAGTGGCGGGGGGGCAGAGAGACCCAGTACTTC.

This clone was counted only a few times. V gene TRBV7-9 combines with J gene TRBJ2-7, with no clear D. The length of the CDR3 is 11 residues. Germline CDR1 and CDR2: SEHNR and FQNEAQ (reference sequence). The V end was cut by 5 bases, the J end by 2 bases, with 4 bases between. The CDR3 DNA follows: TGTGCCAGCAGCCCAGCCTACGAGCAGTACTTC. It is translated as CASSPAYEQYF.

This clone was picked up a small number of times. The rearrangement joins TRBV6-5 to TRBJ1-5; TRBD1 aligns across 10 bases. Germline CDR1 reads MNHEY; CDR2 reads SVGAGI. V gave up 6 bases and J gave up 6 bases; unmatched junction bases: 5. The CDR3 has 14 amino acids. The CDR3 DNA reads TGTGCCAGCAGGAAGACAGGGGGCGGTCAGCCCCAGCATTTT. Protein: CASRKTGGGQPQHF.

V usage is TRBV7-6 and J usage is TRBJ1-1; perhaps TRBD1 as D (5 bases). This CDR3 is built from 14 residues. Looked up from germline, CDR1 is SGHVS and CDR2 is FNYEAQ. Trimming stripped 5 bases from V and 0 bases from J, with 10 bases between. CDR3 sequence: CASSRDGLNTEAFF. CDR3 in DNA: TGTGCCAGCAGCCGGGACGGTCTGAACACTGAAGCTTTCTTT.

The rearrangement uses TRBV27 and TRBJ2-7; D might be TRBD2 (5 bases). Germline V CDR1 and CDR2: MNHEY, SMNVEV (reference sequence). The CDR3 spans 13 residues. V was trimmed by 4 bases and J by 4 bases, leaving 11 bases between them. The CDR3 DNA reads as TGTGCCAGCAGTTACCCGGGGAAGTACGAGCAGTACTTC. This codes for CASSYPGKYEQYF.

The chain joins TRBV6-4 to TRBJ1-3; D gene uncertain. Germline-derived CDR1 and CDR2 are MRHNA and SNTAGT. The ends were cut back, 5 bases at V and 3 bases at J, with 11 bases in the middle. This CDR3 comprises 14 residues. This CDR3 reads CASSYLVGGNTIYF. The CDR3 nucleotides are TGTGCCAGCAGTTACCTCGTGGGTGGAAACACCATATATTTT.